The rows below give T cell receptor beta chains drawn from one sample of a study of CD8 T cells in Susac syndrome. TCRdb re-analysed the immunoSEQ multiplex PCR reads in MiXCR, keeping a single row per CDR3 protein. The sample lists about 400,000 distinct CDR3 sequences, approximately 85% occurring once. Material for sequencing was CD8+ T cells from PBMCs. The receptors derive from a human donor with multiple sclerosis. Each CDR3 is given with its conserved first and last residue.

j_gene | v_gene | CDR3aa
TRBJ2-7 | TRBV10-3 | CAISESSGSSYEQYF
TRBJ2-7 | TRBV28 | CASSCRDRAYEQYF
TRBJ1-2 | TRBV28 | CASSLIETGGAEYGYTF
TRBJ2-3 | TRBV6-5 | CASSYFSTATDTQYF
TRBJ2-3 | TRBV3-1 | CASSLPVAGGREGVPDTQYF
TRBJ2-7 | TRBV6-5 | CASSYFPTNRISYEQYF
TRBJ1-5 | TRBV24-1 | CATSDLQQGNQPQHF
TRBJ2-6 | TRBV5-6 | CASSQMWISGANVLTF
TRBJ2-1 | TRBV12-3/TRBV12-4 | CASRGTGEKEGSYNEQFF
TRBJ1-4 | TRBV12-3/TRBV12-4 | CASSLWDRGEKLFF
TRBJ1-1 | TRBV6-5 | CASSYPHSWTAHLNTEAFF
TRBJ1-6 | TRBV7-2 | CASSLGYPSSYNSPLHF
TRBJ2-5 | TRBV11-1 | CASSSGPEQETQYF
TRBJ2-2 | TRBV30 | CAWNSAEGRTGELFF
TRBJ1-5 | TRBV24-1 | CATSDAWDGPKHF
TRBJ2-5 | TRBV6-1 | CASRLQEAGWETQYF